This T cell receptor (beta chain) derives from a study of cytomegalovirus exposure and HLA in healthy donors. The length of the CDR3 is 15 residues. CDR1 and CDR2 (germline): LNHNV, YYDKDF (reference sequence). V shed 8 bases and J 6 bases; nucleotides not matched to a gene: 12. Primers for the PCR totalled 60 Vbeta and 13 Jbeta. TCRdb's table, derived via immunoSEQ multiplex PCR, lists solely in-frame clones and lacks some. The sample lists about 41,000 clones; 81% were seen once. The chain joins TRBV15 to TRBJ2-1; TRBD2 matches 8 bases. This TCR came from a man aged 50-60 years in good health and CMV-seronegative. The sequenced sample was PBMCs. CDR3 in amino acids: CATGPGTSGPNEQFF. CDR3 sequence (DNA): TGTGCCACCGGACCCGGGACTAGTGGCCCCAATGAGCAGTTCTTC.